This entry lists 8 T cell receptor beta chains sequenced from one sample in a study of PD-1 blockade in classical Hodgkin lymphoma. The patients all showed relapse after autologous stem cell transplantation, while their brentuximab vedotin exposure varied. Profiling relied on immunoSEQ multiplex PCR, and the TCRdb table lists in-frame clones only, not all of them. The sample includes roughly 38,000 clones, about 88% of them seen just once. Material: peripheral blood mononuclear cells (PBMCs), obtained before the second cycle of nivolumab. The receptor set was obtained from a human donor with classical Hodgkin lymphoma.

Comment on this clone: The same CDR3 is also encoded by other DNA sequences in this sample. The J gene is TRBJ2-3, the V gene TRBV6-4, with TRBD2 matching 12 bases. Germline trimming cut 9 bases from V and 2 bases from J; bases unmatched to any gene: 3. The CDR3 is made up of 14 amino acids. CDR1 is MRHNA, CDR2 SNTAGT, per germline. The CDR3 DNA is TGTGCCAGTTCTAGCGGGGGGGCCACAGATACGCAGTATTTT. Translated: CASSSGGATDTQYF.

The chain uses TRBV27 and TRBJ2-5; D ambiguous. This CDR3 spans 15 amino acids. CDR1 is MNHEY, CDR2 SMNVEV, per germline (reference sequence). Trimming removed 7 bases at V and 1 base at J, with 16 bases between. The CDR3 loop is CASTPSWQIQETQYF. The CDR3 bases are TGTGCCAGCACCCCCTCCTGGCAGATCCAAGAGACCCAGTACTTC.

This clone was counted only a few times. This rearrangement joins TRBV5-1 to TRBJ2-1; TRBD2 aligns across 11 bases. In germline, CDR1 is SGHRS, CDR2 YFSETQ. CDR3 size: 16 residues. After removal of 4 bases from V and 7 bases from J, the junction contained 10 bases not matched to a gene. CDR3 amino acids: CASSGLLAGARNEQFF. CDR3 DNA: TGCGCCAGCAGCGGATTACTAGCGGGAGCTAGAAATGAGCAGTTCTTC.

This clone has just one count. This chain links TRBV6-1 with TRBJ2-2; D is unclear. V was shortened by 1 base and J by 0 bases, with 9 bases between the two germline ends. The CDR3 loop spans 16 amino acids. Per the germline V gene, CDR1 is MNHNS and CDR2 is SASEGT. The CDR3 DNA is TGTGCCAGCAGTGAAGAAGTCGCAGCGAACACCGGGGAGCTGTTTTTT. Translation gives CASSEEVAANTGELFF.

This sequence joins TRBV29-1 and TRBJ2-1; D gene uncertain. This CDR3 spans 10 amino acids. Germline V gene lookup returns CDR1 SQVTM and CDR2 ANQGSEA. Trimming cost V 3 bases and J 15 bases, with 12 bases left between them. CDR3 in DNA: TGCAGCGTTGATAGGGAAGCTAGGTTCTTC. It translates to CSVDREARFF.

V is TRBV6-1 and J is TRBJ2-7, with 13 bases lining up with TRBD2. The CDR3 is 17 amino acids. The V gene's germline CDR1 is MNHNS and CDR2 SASEGT. Germline trimming cut 4 bases from V and 4 bases from J; bases unmatched to any gene: 10. The CDR3 nucleotides read TGTGCCAGCAGTGGAATATACCGGGGACTAGCGGGGTACGAGCAGTACTTC. Translation: CASSGIYRGLAGYEQYF.

The rearrangement uses TRBV7-3 and TRBJ2-1; 8 nucleotides align to TRBD2. Germline V gene data show CDR1 as SGHTA and CDR2 as FQGTGA. The length of the CDR3 is 16 residues. Trimming removed 5 bases from V and 4 bases from J; junction bases left unmatched: 10. CDR3: CASSTAAGVKYNEQFF. The CDR3 DNA is TGTGCCAGCAGCACGGCAGCGGGAGTCAAGTACAATGAGCAGTTCTTC.

The chain carries TRBV28 and TRBJ1-4; a possible D gene is TRBD1 (5 bases). This CDR3 is 14 amino acids long. Germline CDR1 MDHEN, CDR2 SYDVKM. The ends were cut back, 5 bases at V and 8 bases at J, with 15 bases in the middle. The CDR3 spells CASSLQGYQEKLFF. Here the CDR3 DNA reads TGTGCCAGCAGTCTTCAGGGTTACCAAGAAAAACTGTTTTTT.